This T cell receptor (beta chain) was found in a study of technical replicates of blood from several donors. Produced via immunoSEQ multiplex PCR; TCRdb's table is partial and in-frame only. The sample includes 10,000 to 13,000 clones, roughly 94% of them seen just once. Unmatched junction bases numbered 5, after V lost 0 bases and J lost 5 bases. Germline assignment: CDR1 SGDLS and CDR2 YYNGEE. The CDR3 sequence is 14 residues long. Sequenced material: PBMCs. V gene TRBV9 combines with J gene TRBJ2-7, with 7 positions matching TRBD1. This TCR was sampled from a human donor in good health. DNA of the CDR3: TGTGCCAGCAGCGTAGCTACAACAGGGGACGAGCAGTACTTC. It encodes CASSVATTGDEQYF. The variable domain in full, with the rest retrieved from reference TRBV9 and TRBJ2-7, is DSGVTQTPKHLITATGQRVTLRCSPRSGDLSVYWYQQSLDQGLQFLIQYYNGEERAKGNILERFSAQQFPDLHSELNLSSLELGDSALYFCASSVATTGDEQYFGPGTRLTVT.